This T cell receptor (beta chain) was sequenced for a study of blood T cells in healthy people across ages. Using a J-beta primer mix together with a sample-barcoded 5' primer, a second PCR was run for roughly 7 to 12 cycles. Each CDR3 protein gets one entry after TCRdb re-called the 5' RACE reads with MiXCR. There are over 950,000 distinct CDR3 sequences in the sample; 35% to 45% occur only once, and approximately 14% lies in the top ten. This clonotype was recorded a few times. The CDR3 length is 15 residues. Trimming stripped 1 base from V and 5 bases from J, with 12 bases between. The V gene's germline CDR1 is SGHTA and CDR2 FQGNSA.

The TCR comes from a man between 18 and 29 years old in good health. Specimen: blood. The chain carries TRBV7-2 and TRBJ1-5, with D perhaps matching TRBD1 (5 bases). Written as DNA, the CDR3 is TGTGCCAGCAGCTTAGGTAGGGGAGGGGATCAGCCCCAGCATTTT. Protein product: CASSLGRGGDQPQHF. Full variable domain (remainder filled in from reference TRBV7-2 and TRBJ1-5): GAGVSQSPSNKVTEKGKDVELRCDPISGHTALYWYRQSLGQGLEFLIYFQGNSAPDKSGLPSDRFSAERTGGSVSTLTIQRTQQEDSAVYLCASSLGRGGDQPQHFGDGTRLSIL.